Sequencing of this T cell receptor beta chain was carried out in a study of cytomegalovirus exposure and HLA in healthy donors. Study as a whole: Among 350 to 500 genotyped donors, roughly 80% fell in the Caucasian-associated ancestry cluster.

V trimming: 4 bases; J trimming: 3 bases; junction bases outside the gene matches: 4. This CDR3 region has 16 residues. CDR1 is SGHTA and CDR2 is FQGTGA in the germline V gene. Overall study findings and caveats: Among immune exposure information, only CMV serostatus was available.

Vbeta (60) and Jbeta (13) primers were used in the PCR. TCRdb's table, derived via immunoSEQ multiplex PCR, lists solely in-frame clones and lacks some. The sample holds tens of thousands of clones, roughly four fifths seen once. Notes on this clone: Its antigen is unidentified.

The sequence was collected from a man aged 25-45 years in good health and CMV-seronegative. The sample was PBMCs. This chain links TRBV7-3 with TRBJ2-1; 12 bases fit TRBD2. The CDR3 reads CASSSRTSGVYNEQFF. Written as DNA, the CDR3 is TGTGCCAGCAGCTCCCGGACTAGCGGGGTCTACAATGAGCAGTTCTTC.